Shown below are 17 T cell receptor beta chains from a single sample sequenced in a study of shared clonotypes between healthy human individuals. Naive CD8 cells lacked CD45RO, underwent positive selection for CCR7 and left out terminally differentiated effector memory CD45RA+ cells. Using immunoSEQ multiplex PCR, the repertoire was profiled, and TCRdb retains in-frame clones only, with some absent. The table records some 2.1 million clones, approximately 94% of them present only once. The sample consisted of naive CD8+ T cells sorted from blood. All receptors derive from a man between 18 and 29 years old in good health.

This chain connects TRBV6-5 to TRBJ1-2; perhaps TRBD1 as D (6 bases). The CDR3 sequence is 15 residues long. Germline assignment: CDR1 MNHEY and CDR2 SVGAGI. Trimming left V 0 bases short and J 7 bases short, with 15 bases between. CDR3 bases: TGTGCCAGCAGTTACTCAGGACAGAGCCTCGGTGGCTACACCTTC. This codes for CASSYSGQSLGGYTF.

V and J are TRBV19 and TRBJ2-7; 7 bases line up with TRBD2. Germline CDR1 is LNHDA and CDR2 is SQIVND (reference sequence). Trimming removed 6 bases from V and 3 bases from J; junction bases left unmatched: 8. The CDR3 covers 14 residues. CDR3 residues: CASRSAGNLYEQYF. DNA of the CDR3: TGTGCCAGTAGGTCAGCGGGAAACCTCTACGAGCAGTACTTC.

The V and J genes are TRBV6-5 and TRBJ2-1; 8 bases fit TRBD2. The V and J ends lost 6 bases and 9 bases, in that order; junction bases with no gene match: 1. The CDR3 is 11 residues long. Germline V lookup: CDR1 MNHEY, CDR2 SVGAGI. CDR3 in DNA: TGTGCCAGCAGCGCGGGGGGTGAGCAGTTCTTC. As protein: CASSAGGEQFF.

The chain recombines TRBV10-3 with TRBJ2-1, with 13 bases matching TRBD2. The trim removed 2 bases at V and 8 bases at J, leaving 6 bases unmatched. The CDR3 covers 16 residues. Per the germline V gene, CDR1 is ENHRY and CDR2 is SYGVKD. CDR3 nucleotide sequence: TGTGCCATCAGTGAGCCGGGACTAGCGGGGACAGATGAGCAGTTCTTC. Protein sequence: CAISEPGLAGTDEQFF.

The chain links TRBV30 to TRBJ2-1; no definite D call. Germline CDR1 reads GTSNPN; CDR2 reads SVGIG (reference sequence). Trimming cost V 1 base and J 5 bases, with 6 bases left between them. There are 12 residues in the CDR3. The CDR3 loop reads CAWSEVDNEQFF. The CDR3 nucleotides read TGTGCCTGGAGTGAAGTAGACAATGAGCAGTTCTTC.

V is TRBV7-6 and J is TRBJ1-1, with 8 bases identical to TRBD1. Per the germline V gene, CDR1 is SGHVS and CDR2 is FNYEAQ. The CDR3 loop spans 14 amino acids. With V trimmed by 6 bases and J by 1 base, 4 bases remained unmatched. CDR3 in DNA: TGTGCCAGCAGACCGACAGGGGAGAACACTGAAGCTTTCTTT. Its translation: CASRPTGENTEAFF.

In nucleotides, the CDR3 is TGTGCCTGGAGGCCTCCTAGCGGGTCCTACAATGAGCAGTTCTTC. It yields the protein CAWRPPSGSYNEQFF. The V gene is TRBV30, the J gene TRBJ2-1; 8 nucleotides line up with TRBD2. This CDR3 is 15 amino acids long. CDR1 and CDR2 (germline): GTSNPN, SVGIG (reference sequence). Germline trimming cut 3 bases from V and 1 base from J; bases unmatched to any gene: 5.

The chain employs TRBV2 and TRBJ2-3; 8 positions match TRBD2. The CDR3 contains 14 residues. From germline, CDR1 is SNHLY and CDR2 FYNNEI. V trimming: 5 bases; J trimming: 6 bases; junction bases outside the gene matches: 7. The CDR3 loop is CASSFLTSEDTQYF. The DNA of the CDR3 is TGTGCCAGCAGTTTCCTGACTAGCGAGGATACGCAGTATTTT.

The sample holds one count of this clone. V and J are TRBV27 and TRBJ2-3; 11 bases align to TRBD2. J gave up 7 bases and V 7 bases, and 10 bases lay outside the gene matches. Germline CDR1 and CDR2: MNHEY and SMNVEV (reference sequence). The CDR3 is 15 residues long. CDR3 loop: CASNPSTSGAYTQYF. The CDR3 nucleotides read TGTGCCAGCAACCCCTCGACTAGCGGGGCCTATACGCAGTATTTT.

J is TRBJ1-2 and V is TRBV4-1; possible D gene TRBD1, 6 bases. V was cut by 1 base and J by 7 bases, with 19 bases left in between. This CDR3 contains 16 residues. The V gene's germline CDR1 is MGHRA and CDR2 YSYEKL. Here the CDR3 DNA reads TGCGCCAGCAGCCAAGGACCGGGGGGGGCAGGATCTGGCTACACCTTC. It specifies CASSQGPGGAGSGYTF.

This chain uses TRBV7-8 with TRBJ1-1, with unresolved D. The CDR3 is 16 amino acids. V was shortened by 0 bases and J by 4 bases, with 15 bases between the two germline ends. CDR1 and CDR2 (germline): SGHVS, FQNEAQ. CDR3 nucleotides: TGTGCCAGCAGCTTAGCGTCCGATTTCCCCATCACTGAAGCTTTCTTT. Its translation: CASSLASDFPITEAFF. The variable domain in full, with the rest retrieved from reference TRBV7-8 and TRBJ1-1, is GAGVSQSPRYKVAKRGQDVALRCDPISGHVSLFWYQQALGQGPEFLTYFQNEAQLDKSGLPSDRFFAERPEGSVSTLKIQRTQQEDSAVYLCASSLASDFPITEAFFGQGTRLTVV.

The V and J genes are TRBV5-6 and TRBJ2-7; weak D call: TRBD1 (6 bases). Germline assignment: CDR1 SGHDT and CDR2 YYEEEE. The V gene lost 3 bases and the J gene lost 6 bases, with 13 bases spanning the gap. This CDR3 is 13 amino acids long. Here the CDR3 reads CASSSTGLTEQYF. The CDR3 DNA is TGTGCCAGCAGCTCCACAGGGCTAACCGAGCAGTACTTC.

The genes are TRBV7-9 and TRBJ2-1; perhaps D is TRBD1 or TRBD2 (5 bases each). CDR1 SEHNR and CDR2 FQNEAQ come from the germline V gene (reference sequence). V shed 5 bases and J shed 2 bases, with 10 bases lying between them. The CDR3 contains 14 residues. The CDR3 nucleotides read TGTGCCAGCAGCCCTACGGGACCCTACAATGAGCAGTTCTTC. Its translation: CASSPTGPYNEQFF.

The gene calls are TRBV11-2 and TRBJ2-7, with D perhaps TRBD2 (7 bases). Per the germline V gene, CDR1 is SGHAT and CDR2 is FQNNGV. V was clipped by 5 bases and J by 5 bases, with 16 bases between them. The CDR3 is made up of 14 amino acids. The CDR3 DNA reads as TGTGCCAGCAGCCCCCGGAGAGGGGGGGACGAGCAGTACTTC. Protein product: CASSPRRGGDEQYF.

The chain has TRBV2 and TRBJ2-1, with 7 bases that match TRBD2. The trim removed 1 base at V and 8 bases at J, leaving 14 bases unmatched. The CDR3 runs to 17 residues. The germline V gene encodes CDR1 SNHLY and CDR2 FYNNEI. The CDR3, as DNA: TGTGCCAGCAGTGAAGTCGGTGGGGCGGGAGTTTTCCATGAGCAGTTCTTC. Translating gives CASSEVGGAGVFHEQFF.

Points on this clone: The same CDR3 can be traced to other DNA sequences in this sample. As DNA, the CDR3 is TGTGCCAGCAGCTTAGCGGGGCCATATAATGAGCAGTTCTTC. Its translation is CASSLAGPYNEQFF. The V gene is TRBV11-3, the J gene TRBJ2-1; D is tentatively TRBD1 or TRBD2 (5 bases each). The CDR3 sequence is 14 residues long. V shed 1 base and J shed 7 bases, with 11 bases lying between them. Germline V gene lookup returns CDR1 SGHNT and CDR2 YENEEA.

This clone was seen more than once but under ten times. The chain combines TRBV27 with TRBJ1-2; tentative D call: TRBD1 (5 bases). The CDR3 length is 11 residues. V was trimmed by 5 bases and J by 6 bases, leaving 7 bases between them. Germline CDR1 and CDR2: MNHEY and SMNVEV (reference sequence). CDR3: CASSKGDGYTF. CDR3 nucleotides: TGTGCCAGCAGTAAAGGGGATGGCTACACCTTC.